The 19 T cell receptor beta chains in this list originate from one sample, sequenced in a study of cytomegalovirus exposure and HLA in healthy donors (dated by TCRdb to about 2017). The library was built by means of the immunoSEQ multiplex PCR assay. What TCRdb holds here is the immuneACCESS table cut down to in-frame rearrangements. Part of the clones is not present; checked against another copy, under half of the missing clones reflect an unresolved V gene, and the others are unexplained. Present in this sample are 100,000 to 150,000 clones, about 96% of which were seen just once. The ten biggest clones cover about 1.7% of the sample. The sample taken for sequencing was PBMCs. The receptors shown here come from a man younger than 35 in good health and CMV-seronegative.

The chain combines TRBV7-9 with TRBJ2-7; 8 bases are shared with TRBD2. The J segment lost 6 bases and the V segment lost 8 bases, leaving 6 bases of the junction unmatched. This CDR3 has 12 amino acids. Germline V gene sequence: CDR1 SEHNR, CDR2 FQNEAQ (reference sequence). CDR3 region: CASQGLGREQYF. The CDR3 bases are TGTGCCAGCCAGGGACTAGGTCGCGAGCAGTACTTC.

V and J are TRBV28 and TRBJ1-4; D possibly corresponds to TRBD1 (6 bases). The CDR3 sequence is 15 residues long. Germline CDR1 MDHEN, CDR2 SYDVKM. V was pared by 0 bases and J by 3 bases, with 8 bases between. The CDR3 DNA sequence: TGTGCCAGCAGTTTATGGGGGGCATCTAATGAAAAACTGTTTTTT. Translation gives CASSLWGASNEKLFF.

This chain uses TRBV27 with TRBJ2-1, with 8 nucleotides matching TRBD2. The CDR3 loop spans 17 amino acids. The germline V gene has CDR1 MNHEY and CDR2 SMNVEV (reference sequence). Trimming at V came to 1 base and at J to 0 bases, leaving 5 bases not matched to a gene. The CDR3 DNA is TGTGCCAGCAGTTTATTCACGGGAGGGAGCTCCTACAATGAGCAGTTCTTC. Translating it yields CASSLFTGGSSYNEQFF.

The chain uses TRBV4-1 and TRBJ1-5; TRBD1 agrees at 9 bases. CDR1 and CDR2 (germline): MGHRA, YSYEKL. J lost 1 base, V lost 3 bases, and 7 bases had no gene match. This CDR3 has 17 amino acids. CDR3 amino acids: CASSHHPGQGSNQPQHF. In DNA form, the CDR3 reads TGCGCCAGCAGCCATCATCCTGGACAGGGGAGCAATCAGCCCCAGCATTTT.

The chain joins TRBV6-5 to TRBJ2-7; D unclear. The germline gives CDR1 MNHEY, CDR2 SVGAGI. The V gene lost 0 bases and the J gene lost 2 bases, with 8 bases spanning the gap. The CDR3 runs to 14 residues. CDR3 DNA: TGTGCCAGCAGTTACTCGACAACAACCTACGAGCAGTACTTC. This codes for CASSYSTTTYEQYF.

The chain carries TRBV5-5 and TRBJ2-7; D is undetermined. Trimming removed 0 bases at V and 3 bases at J, with 10 bases between. The CDR3 sequence is 14 residues long. Per the germline V gene, CDR1 is SGHKS and CDR2 is YYEKEE (reference sequence). This CDR3 reads CASSLVDLVYEQYF. The CDR3 bases are TGTGCCAGCAGCTTGGTGGATCTAGTCTACGAGCAGTACTTC.

V usage is TRBV7-8 and J usage is TRBJ1-2; TRBD1 is a possible D gene (5 bases). The CDR3 runs to 13 residues. CDR1 SGHVS and CDR2 FQNEAQ come from the germline V gene. V gave up 3 bases and J gave up 7 bases, with 12 bases separating them. The CDR3 nucleotides read TGTGCCAGCAGCTTGGACCCCGGGGGTGGCTACACCTTC. Protein product: CASSLDPGGGYTF.

The V gene is TRBV9, the J gene TRBJ2-3; 7 nucleotides line up with TRBD2. The CDR3 spans 14 residues. The J segment lost 4 bases and the V segment lost 3 bases, leaving 5 bases of the junction unmatched. Germline lookup yields CDR1 SGDLS and CDR2 YYNGEE. Here the CDR3 reads CASSAWGGADTQYF. CDR3 sequence (DNA): TGTGCCAGCAGCGCGTGGGGAGGGGCAGATACGCAGTATTTT. Full variable domain (rest looked up from reference TRBV9 and TRBJ2-3): DSGVTQTPKHLITATGQRVTLRCSPRSGDLSVYWYQQSLDQGLQFLIQYYNGEERAKGNILERFSAQQFPDLHSELNLSSLELGDSALYFCASSAWGGADTQYFGPGTRLTVL.

The genes are TRBV28 and TRBJ2-1; 8 bases match TRBD2. This CDR3 has 16 amino acids. The germline V gene has CDR1 MDHEN and CDR2 SYDVKM. Losses at the gene ends were 4 bases for V and 2 bases for J; bases not matched to a gene: 7. Here the CDR3 reads CASSSPAGGAYNEQFF. The CDR3 DNA reads TGTGCCAGCAGTTCCCCGGCGGGAGGCGCCTACAATGAGCAGTTCTTC.

The chain couples TRBV27 to TRBJ2-7; D possibly corresponds to TRBD2 (5 bases). The V gene's germline CDR1 is MNHEY and CDR2 SMNVEV (reference sequence). This CDR3 contains 14 residues. The V gene lost 4 bases and the J gene lost 6 bases, with 16 bases spanning the gap. CDR3 sequence (DNA): TGTGCCAGCAGTTCCGGGATAGTCGAAGGCGAGCAGTACTTC. Amino acids: CASSSGIVEGEQYF.

The gene calls are TRBV19 and TRBJ1-2; no clear D gene. Germline values: CDR1 LNHDA, CDR2 SQIVND (reference sequence). Deletions cut 8 bases from V and 0 bases from J, with 4 bases between. CDR3 length: 11 residues. Here the CDR3 reads CASAANYGYTF. The CDR3 DNA is TGTGCCAGTGCAGCTAACTATGGCTACACCTTC.

The chain joins TRBV4-3 to TRBJ1-5; D gene unclear. The germline V gene encodes CDR1 LGHNA and CDR2 YSLEER. The CDR3 covers 14 residues. The V gene lost 1 base and the J gene lost 3 bases, with 7 bases spanning the gap. The CDR3 region is CASSQAQDNQPQHF. CDR3 DNA: TGCGCCAGCAGCCAAGCCCAGGACAATCAGCCCCAGCATTTT.

V and J are TRBV2 and TRBJ2-1, with 11 positions matching TRBD2. Germline V CDR1 and CDR2: SNHLY, FYNNEI. The V and J ends lost 5 bases and 8 bases, in that order; junction bases with no gene match: 20. The CDR3 loop spans 19 amino acids. The CDR3 DNA is TGTGCCAGCAGTAAAAGAGGGGTGGCTAGCGGGAGGATAGGGGATGAGCAGTTCTTC. It is translated as CASSKRGVASGRIGDEQFF.

J is TRBJ1-2 and V is TRBV5-4; D perhaps matches TRBD1 (6 bases). From germline, CDR1 is SGHNT and CDR2 YYREEE (reference sequence). V dropped 4 bases and J dropped 2 bases, with 21 bases sitting between them. This CDR3 region has 17 residues. CDR3 sequence (DNA): TGTGCCAGCAGCAGGGAGGGACCCAGGGGTCTCAACTATGGCTACACCTTC. Its translation: CASSREGPRGLNYGYTF. Supplemented by reference TRBV5-4 and TRBJ1-2, the full variable domain reads ETGVTQSPTHLIKTRGQQVTLRCSSQSGHNTVSWYQQALGQGPQFIFQYYREEENGRGNFPPRFSGLQFPNYSSELNVNALELDDSALYLCASSREGPRGLNYGYTFGSGTRLTVV.

CDR3 residues: CASSLATGNYGYTF. The CDR3 DNA reads as TGTGCCAGCAGCTTGGCGACAGGCAACTATGGCTACACCTTC. The chain links TRBV5-4 to TRBJ1-2; a possible D gene is TRBD1 (6 bases). Trimming left V 0 bases short and J 2 bases short, with 8 bases between. The V gene's germline CDR1 is SGHNT and CDR2 YYREEE (reference sequence). This CDR3 comprises 14 residues.

This chain connects TRBV27 to TRBJ1-5; no definite D call. The CDR3 totals 18 residues. V lost 2 bases and J lost 1, with 18 bases in between. Germline V gene lookup returns CDR1 MNHEY and CDR2 SMNVEV (reference sequence). The CDR3 bases are TGTGCCAGCAGTTTAATGGCTTCCCAAATCGCCAGCAATCAGCCCCAGCATTTT. It specifies CASSLMASQIASNQPQHF.

The chain is built from TRBV11-2 and TRBJ2-7; D is perhaps TRBD1 (6 bases). Trimming cost V 4 bases and J 1 base, with 17 bases left between them. Germline V gene lookup returns CDR1 SGHAT and CDR2 FQNNGV. The CDR3 has 16 residues. CDR3 loop: CASSYPVGHGSYEQYF. CDR3 sequence (DNA): TGTGCCAGCAGCTACCCCGTGGGACACGGTTCCTACGAGCAGTACTTC.

This sequence joins TRBV10-3 and TRBJ1-5; D is perhaps TRBD1 (6 bases). The length of the CDR3 is 15 residues. V was clipped by 0 bases and J by 2 bases, with 8 bases between them. The germline gives CDR1 ENHRY, CDR2 SYGVKD. The CDR3 DNA is TGTGCCATCAGTGAGTCTGGACAGCGCAATCAGCCCCAGCATTTT. It codes for CAISESGQRNQPQHF.

V and J are TRBV5-1 and TRBJ2-2; the D is unclear. The germline V gene has CDR1 SGHRS and CDR2 YFSETQ. The length of the CDR3 is 14 residues. The V end lost 0 bases, the J end lost 4 bases, and 7 bases lay between the germline ends. CDR3 bases: TGCGCCAGCAGCTTGGCGGCTAGCACCGGGGAGCTGTTTTTT. Protein: CASSLAASTGELFF.